The clone carrying this T cell receptor (beta chain) was seen only once. As handled by the study authors: Amplifying reference gene primers gave estimates of nucleated cell counts. Clones were read by immunoSEQ multiplex PCR, and TCRdb kept only the in-frame ones, dropping some. Clone size and V and J calls were adopted from that table, with D and trimming inferred from the DNA. The sample has roughly 140,000 clones, around nine tenths seen once. This specimen comes from a study of blood T cell repertoires in COVID-19. The CDR3 covers 16 residues. The germline V gene encodes CDR1 SGHTS and CDR2 YDEGEE. After removal of 4 bases from V and 5 bases from J, the junction contained 11 bases not matched to a gene.

The clonotype comes from a woman aged 45-60 years with acute or convalescent COVID-19. This chain joins TRBV5-8 and TRBJ1-5; TRBD1 matches 8 bases. The specimen sequenced was peripheral blood. In nucleotides, the CDR3 is TGTGCCAGCAGCCCACGGGGACAGGCCTCCTATCAGCCCCAGCATTTT. Encoded protein: CASSPRGQASYQPQHF.